This TCR beta chain was documented in a study of T cells in Graves' hyperthyroidism and ophthalmopathy. The CDR3 is 14 amino acids. Germline CDR1 reads MDHEN; CDR2 reads SYDVKM. V gave up 3 bases and J gave up 4 bases, with 10 bases separating them. Regions amplified from RNA transcripts were the TCR beta CDR3 regions. Initially, a first-round RT-PCR of the TCR CDR3 employed the HTBI primer set. TCRdb re-derived calls from the multiplex PCR reads in MiXCR, one entry per CDR3 protein. The table has roughly 350,000 distinct CDR3 sequences, approximately 15% seen once. The chain is built from TRBV28 and TRBJ1-5; D remains unclear. The material sequenced was blood. This sequence originates from a woman aged 25 to 39 with Graves' hyperthyroidism. CDR3: CASSFRSRNQPQHF. CDR3 coding DNA: TGTGCCAGCAGTTTTCGGAGTCGGAATCAGCCCCAGCATTTT. Supplemented by reference TRBV28 and TRBJ1-5, the full variable domain reads DVKVTQSSRYLVKRTGEKVFLECVQDMDHENMFWYRQDPGLGLRLIYFSYDVKMKEKGDIPEGYSVSREKKERFSLILESASTNQTSMYLCASSFRSRNQPQHFGDGTRLSIL.